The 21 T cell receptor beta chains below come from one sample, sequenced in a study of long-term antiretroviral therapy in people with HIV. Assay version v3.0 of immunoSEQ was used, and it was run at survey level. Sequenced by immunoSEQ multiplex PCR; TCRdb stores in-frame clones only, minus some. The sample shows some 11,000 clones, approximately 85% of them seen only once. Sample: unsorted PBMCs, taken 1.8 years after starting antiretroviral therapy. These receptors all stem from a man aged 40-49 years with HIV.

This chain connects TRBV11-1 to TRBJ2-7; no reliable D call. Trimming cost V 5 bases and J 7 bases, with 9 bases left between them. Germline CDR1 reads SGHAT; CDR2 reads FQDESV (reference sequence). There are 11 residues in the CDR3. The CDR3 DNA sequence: TGTGCCAGCAGCCCGGGTTGGGAGCAGTACTTC. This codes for CASSPGWEQYF.

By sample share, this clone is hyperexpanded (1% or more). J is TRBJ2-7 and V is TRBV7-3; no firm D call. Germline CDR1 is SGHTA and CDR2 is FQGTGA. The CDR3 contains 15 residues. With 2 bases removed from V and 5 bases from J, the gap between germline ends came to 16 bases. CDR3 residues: CASSLAPTDTDEQYF. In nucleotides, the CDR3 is TGTGCCAGCAGCTTAGCACCGACTGATACCGACGAGCAGTACTTC.

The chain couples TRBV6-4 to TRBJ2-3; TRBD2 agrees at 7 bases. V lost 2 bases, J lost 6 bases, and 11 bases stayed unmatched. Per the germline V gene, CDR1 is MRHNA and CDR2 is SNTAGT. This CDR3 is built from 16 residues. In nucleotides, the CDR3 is TGTGCCAGCAGTGACCGGACTAGTGTTGAGTCTGATACGCAGTATTTT. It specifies CASSDRTSVESDTQYF.

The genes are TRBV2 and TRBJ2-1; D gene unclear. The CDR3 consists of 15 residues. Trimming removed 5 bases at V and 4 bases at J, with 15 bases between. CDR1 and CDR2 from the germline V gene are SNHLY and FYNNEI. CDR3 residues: CASSTRRALYNEQFF. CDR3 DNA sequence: TGTGCCAGCAGTACTCGCCGGGCCCTTTACAATGAGCAGTTCTTC.

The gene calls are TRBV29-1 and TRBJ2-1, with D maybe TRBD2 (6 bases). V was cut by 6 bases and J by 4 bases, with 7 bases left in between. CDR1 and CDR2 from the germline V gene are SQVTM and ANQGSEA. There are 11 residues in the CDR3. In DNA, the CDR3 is TGCAGCGTAGGGACTTACAATGAGCAGTTCTTC. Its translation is CSVGTYNEQFF.

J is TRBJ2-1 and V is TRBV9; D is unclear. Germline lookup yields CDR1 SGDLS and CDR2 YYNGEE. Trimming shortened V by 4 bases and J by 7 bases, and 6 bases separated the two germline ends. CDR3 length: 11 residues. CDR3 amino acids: CASSYSNEQFF. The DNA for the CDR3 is TGTGCCAGCAGCTATTCTAATGAGCAGTTCTTC.

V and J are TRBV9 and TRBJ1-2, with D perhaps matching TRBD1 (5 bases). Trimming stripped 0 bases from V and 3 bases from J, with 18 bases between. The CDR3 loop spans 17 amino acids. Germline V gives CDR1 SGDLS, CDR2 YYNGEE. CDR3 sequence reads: CASSVEDSQIRDYGYTF. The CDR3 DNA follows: TGTGCCAGCAGCGTAGAAGACAGCCAAATAAGGGACTATGGCTACACCTTC.

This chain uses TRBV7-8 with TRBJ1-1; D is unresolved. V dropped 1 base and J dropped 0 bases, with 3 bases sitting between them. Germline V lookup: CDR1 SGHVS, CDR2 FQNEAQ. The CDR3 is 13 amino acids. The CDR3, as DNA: TGTGCCAGCAGCTTAGTCGTGAACACTGAAGCTTTCTTT. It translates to CASSLVVNTEAFF.

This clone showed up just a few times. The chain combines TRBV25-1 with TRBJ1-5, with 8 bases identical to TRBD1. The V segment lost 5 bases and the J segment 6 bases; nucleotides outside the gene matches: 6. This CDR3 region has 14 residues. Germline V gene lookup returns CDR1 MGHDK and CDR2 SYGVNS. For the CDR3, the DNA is TGTGCCAGCAGTTCCAGGGGGCTCGGTCAGCCCCAGCATTTT. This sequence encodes CASSSRGLGQPQHF.

CDR3 amino acids: CASSPDSGPTYEQYF. In DNA form, the CDR3 reads TGTGCCAGCAGCCCCGATTCAGGTCCTACCTACGAGCAGTACTTC. The rearrangement uses TRBV11-2 and TRBJ2-7; D gene ambiguous. The germline V and J ends were trimmed by 5 bases and 2 bases, with 16 bases remaining between them. The CDR3 is 15 amino acids. Germline CDR1 is SGHAT and CDR2 is FQNNGV. The full variable domain, in which reference TRBV11-2 and TRBJ2-7 provide the parts outside the CDR3, is EAGVAQSPRYKIIEKRQSVAFWCNPISGHATLYWYQQILGQGPKLLIQFQNNGVVDDSQLPKDRFSAERLKGVDSTLKIQPAKLEDSAVYLCASSPDSGPTYEQYFGPGTRLTVT.

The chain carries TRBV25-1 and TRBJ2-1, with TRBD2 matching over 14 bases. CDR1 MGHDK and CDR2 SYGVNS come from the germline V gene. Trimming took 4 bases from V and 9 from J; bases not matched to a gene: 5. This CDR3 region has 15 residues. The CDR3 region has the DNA TGTGCCAGCAGTGGGGGACTAGCGGGAGAAGGTGAGCAGTTCTTC. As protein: CASSGGLAGEGEQFF.

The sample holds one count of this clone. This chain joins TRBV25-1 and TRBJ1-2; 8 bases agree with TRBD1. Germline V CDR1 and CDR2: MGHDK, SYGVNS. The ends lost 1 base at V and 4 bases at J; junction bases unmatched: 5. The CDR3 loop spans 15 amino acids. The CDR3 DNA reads TGTGCCAGCAGTGAATTCCGACAGGGGATCTATGGCTACACCTTC. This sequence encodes CASSEFRQGIYGYTF.

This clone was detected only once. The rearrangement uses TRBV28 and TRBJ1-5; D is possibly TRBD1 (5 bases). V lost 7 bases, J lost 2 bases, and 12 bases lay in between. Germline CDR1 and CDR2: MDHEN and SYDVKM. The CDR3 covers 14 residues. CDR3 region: CASIWGNGNQPQHF. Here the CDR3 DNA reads TGTGCCAGCATATGGGGGAATGGCAATCAGCCCCAGCATTTT.

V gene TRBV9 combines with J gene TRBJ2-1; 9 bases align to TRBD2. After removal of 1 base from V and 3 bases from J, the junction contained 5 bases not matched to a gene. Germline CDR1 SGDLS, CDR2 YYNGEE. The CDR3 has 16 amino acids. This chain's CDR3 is CASSVSAGGRYNEQFF. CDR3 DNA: TGTGCCAGCAGCGTATCAGCGGGAGGTCGCTACAATGAGCAGTTCTTC.

CDR3 loop: CASLDREAEAFF. CDR3 nucleotides: TGTGCCAGCCTGGACAGGGAGGCTGAAGCTTTCTTT. The gene calls are TRBV2 and TRBJ1-1; 8 positions match TRBD1. Looked up from germline, CDR1 is SNHLY and CDR2 is FYNNEI. The CDR3 is made up of 12 amino acids. Trimming at V came to 8 bases and at J to 6 bases, leaving 5 bases not matched to a gene.

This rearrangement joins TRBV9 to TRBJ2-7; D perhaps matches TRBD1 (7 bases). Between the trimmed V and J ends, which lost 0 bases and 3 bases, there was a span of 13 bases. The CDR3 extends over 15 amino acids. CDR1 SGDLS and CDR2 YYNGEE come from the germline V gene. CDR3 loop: CASSVGDREVYEQYF. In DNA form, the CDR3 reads TGTGCCAGCAGCGTAGGTGACAGGGAGGTCTACGAGCAGTACTTC.

The CDR3 loop reads CASSLVGSTSGELFF. DNA of the CDR3: TGTGCCAGCAGCTTAGTCGGGAGTACGTCCGGGGAGCTGTTTTTT. The chain has TRBV13 and TRBJ2-2; D is perhaps TRBD2 (6 bases). V was pared by 1 base and J by 6 bases, with 12 bases between. The CDR3 contains 15 residues. Germline CDR1 reads PRHDT; CDR2 reads FYEKMQ (reference sequence).

The CDR3 protein is CASSSRTGMRNTIYF. CDR3 DNA: TGTGCCAGCAGTTCCAGAACAGGGATGCGAAACACCATATATTTT. The chain couples TRBV6-5 to TRBJ1-3; TRBD1 might be the D (6 bases). CDR1 is MNHEY, CDR2 SVGAGI, per germline. This CDR3 is 15 amino acids long. V lost 4 bases to trimming and J lost 5 bases, with 15 bases between them.

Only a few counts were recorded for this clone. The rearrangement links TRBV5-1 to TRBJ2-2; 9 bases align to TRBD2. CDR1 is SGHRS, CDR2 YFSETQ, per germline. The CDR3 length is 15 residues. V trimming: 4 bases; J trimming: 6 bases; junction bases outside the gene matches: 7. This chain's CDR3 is CASSPGVAGAGELFF. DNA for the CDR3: TGCGCCAGCAGCCCAGGGGTAGCGGGAGCCGGGGAGCTGTTTTTT.

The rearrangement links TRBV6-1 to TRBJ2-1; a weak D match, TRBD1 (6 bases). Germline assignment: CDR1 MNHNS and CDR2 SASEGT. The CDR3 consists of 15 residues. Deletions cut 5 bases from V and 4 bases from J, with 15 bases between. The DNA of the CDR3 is TGTGCCAGCAGTCCCCGACAGGCCCTATACAATGAGCAGTTCTTC. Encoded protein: CASSPRQALYNEQFF.

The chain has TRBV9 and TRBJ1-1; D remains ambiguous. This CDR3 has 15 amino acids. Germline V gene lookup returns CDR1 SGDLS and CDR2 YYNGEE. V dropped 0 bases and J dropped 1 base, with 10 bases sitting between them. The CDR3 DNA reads TGTGCCAGCAGCGTAGGAGTAGGAACGAACACTGAAGCTTTCTTT. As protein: CASSVGVGTNTEAFF.